The TCR beta chain under discussion was sequenced for a study of spatial heterogeneity in lung cancer. On the study more broadly: More than nine raw reads, on average, carried each unique TCR and UMI combination.

TCR cDNA molecules each had a unique molecular identifier. TCRdb reprocessed the 5' RACE reads via MiXCR and lists one record per CDR3 protein. This sample has 65,000 to 85,000 distinct CDR3 sequences; around 21% occur once, and the top ten carry 6.2%. Time point: sample taken at primary tumor resection. The study sequenced unsorted whole RNA from tumor, nontumor lung or frozen PBMC. J gave up 11 bases and V 2 bases, and 9 bases lay outside the gene matches. The CDR3 runs 12 residues. Germline V gene sequence: CDR1 SQVTM, CDR2 ANQGSEA. This clonotype came up many times. The source was PBMCs, collected at surgery. This receptor was obtained from a male donor with early-stage non-small cell lung cancer. The chain recombines TRBV29-1 with TRBJ2-7, with 7 bases fitting TRBD1. CDR3 bases: TGCAGCGTTGAAACAGGGGATGATAATAAGTACTTC. It is translated as CSVETGDDNKYF.